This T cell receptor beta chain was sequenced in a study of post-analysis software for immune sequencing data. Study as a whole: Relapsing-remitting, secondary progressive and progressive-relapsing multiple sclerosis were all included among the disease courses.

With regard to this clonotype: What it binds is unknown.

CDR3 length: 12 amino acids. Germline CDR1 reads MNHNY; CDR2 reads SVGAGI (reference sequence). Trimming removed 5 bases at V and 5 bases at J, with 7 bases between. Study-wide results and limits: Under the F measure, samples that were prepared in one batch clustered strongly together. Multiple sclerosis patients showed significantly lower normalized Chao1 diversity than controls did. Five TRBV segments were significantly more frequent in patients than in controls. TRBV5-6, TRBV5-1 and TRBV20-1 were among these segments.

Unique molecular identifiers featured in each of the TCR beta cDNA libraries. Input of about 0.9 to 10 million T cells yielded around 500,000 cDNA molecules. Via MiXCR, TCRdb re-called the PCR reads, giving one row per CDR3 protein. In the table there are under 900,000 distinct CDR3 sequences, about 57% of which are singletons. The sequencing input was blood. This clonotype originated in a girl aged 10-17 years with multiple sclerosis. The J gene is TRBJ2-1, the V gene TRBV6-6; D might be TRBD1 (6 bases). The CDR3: CASSRTDNEQFF. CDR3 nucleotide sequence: TGTGCCAGCAGTAGGACAGACAATGAGCAGTTCTTC.